This TCR beta chain was sequenced in a study of OX40 agonist ivuxolimab in advanced cancers. In terms of the full investigation: The costimulatory receptor OX40 (CD134) was targeted by ivuxolimab, a fully human IgG2 agonistic monoclonal antibody. Intravenous ivuxolimab was administered to patients every 2 weeks at six dose levels: 0.01, 0.1, 0.3, 1.5, 3 and 10 mg/kg. Of the approximately 50 dose-escalation patients, hepatocellular carcinoma was present in about 20, melanoma in roughly 15, renal cell carcinoma in 9 and head and neck cancer in 9. A male proportion of roughly 85% and a mean age of around 60 years, ranging from 23 to 79, were recorded for the dose-escalation cohort. Patients were allowed to have had prior anti-PD-1, anti-PD-L1 or anti-CTLA-4 therapy, and 40% of the dose-escalation patients had previously received checkpoint inhibitors. Partial responses occurred in three dose-escalation patients: two with cutaneous melanoma and one with hepatocellular carcinoma. The purpose of peripheral TCRbeta sequencing was to test whether ivuxolimab changed TCR sequence diversity and led to clonal T-cell expansion. The paper describes the monotherapy dose-escalation part (N ≈ 51 patients) of the phase I trial of ivuxolimab. Summary of the overall study and its limitations: Clonal expansion of both CD4+ and CD8+ blood T cells was observed from baseline to week 6 at doses 0.1 to 3.0 mg/kg. On average, CD8+ T cells showed more expanded clones than CD4+ T cells after ivuxolimab. Low levels of normalized T-cell clonal expansion were also seen in some patients who did not respond. In the 0.1-3.0 mg/kg groups, partial responders were among the patients with the lowest normalized peripheral clonal expansion, particularly in CD8+ T cells. The antigen specificity of the peripheral T cells that underwent clonal expansion was not determined.

There are a few counts of this clone. This clone's antigen is unknown. No much larger clonotype is one base removed from it; base qualities were not supplied. Genomic DNA was extracted from sorted cells for sequencing of the TCRbeta CDR3 region. The immunoSEQ Assay was used for sequencing of TCRbeta CDR3 regions. This is the immuneACCESS table as TCRdb keeps it, with only in-frame sequences that have V and J called. A part of the clones is gone; compared with another copy, unresolved V genes explain less than half, and the rest is unexplained. The sample yields about 27,000 clones; 82% were counted once. Clones ranked in the top ten supply around a fifth of the sample. The trial excluded patients who had a history of autoimmune disease or who were on systemic immunosuppression. In every dose cohort, peripheral blood was drawn for TCR sequencing at baseline, cycle 4 day 1, and cycle 7 day 1. The samples were drawn from a first-in-human, open-label, multicenter phase I dose-escalation trial of ivuxolimab. Adults with locally advanced or metastatic head and neck squamous cell, hepatocellular, melanoma or renal cell carcinoma were enrolled in the trial. CD4+ and CD8+ T cells were sorted separately from peripheral blood before TCR sequencing.

From the germline V gene, CDR1 is SGDLS and CDR2 is YYNGEE. V is trimmed back by 2 bases and J by 9 bases, and the junction contains 8 bases that no gene match accounts for. Including cysteine and phenylalanine, the CDR3 has 14 amino acids. Just CDR3 DNA is preserved here, 42 bases in frame from base 1. The V gene is TRBV9 and the J gene is TRBJ2-7; 10 central bases correspond to TRBD1. Sequences were derived from CD4+ or CD8+ T cells sorted from blood, sampled in a trial of the OX40 agonist ivuxolimab. This receptor was identified in an adult with an advanced solid tumor such as melanoma, head and neck, liver or kidney cancer. The DNA sequence is as follows: TGTGCCAGCAGCGTTGGGACAGGGGTTGTTGGGCAGTACTTC. The translation is CASSVGTGVVGQYF.